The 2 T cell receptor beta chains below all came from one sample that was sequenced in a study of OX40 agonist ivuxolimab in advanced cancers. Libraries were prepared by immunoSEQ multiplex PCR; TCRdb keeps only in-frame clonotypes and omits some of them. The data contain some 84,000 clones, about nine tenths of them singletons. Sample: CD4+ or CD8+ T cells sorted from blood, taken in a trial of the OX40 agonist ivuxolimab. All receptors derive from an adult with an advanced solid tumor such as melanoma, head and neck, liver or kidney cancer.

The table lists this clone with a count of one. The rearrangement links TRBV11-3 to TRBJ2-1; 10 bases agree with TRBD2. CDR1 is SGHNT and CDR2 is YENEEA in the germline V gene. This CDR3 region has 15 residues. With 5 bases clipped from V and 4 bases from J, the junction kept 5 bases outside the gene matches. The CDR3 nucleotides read TGTGCCAGCAGCCAGACACTAGCGGGGTACAATGAGCAGTTCTTC. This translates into CASSQTLAGYNEQFF.

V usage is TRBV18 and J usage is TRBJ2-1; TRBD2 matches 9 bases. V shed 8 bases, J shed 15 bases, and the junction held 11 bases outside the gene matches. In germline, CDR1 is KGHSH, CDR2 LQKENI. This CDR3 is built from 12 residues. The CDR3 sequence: CASAYSGGPGFF. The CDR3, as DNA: TGTGCCAGCGCCTATAGCGGGGGTCCCGGGTTCTTC. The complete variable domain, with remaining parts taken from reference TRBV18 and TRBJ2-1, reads NAGVMQNPRHLVRRRGQEARLRCSPMKGHSHVYWYRQLPEEGLKFMVYLQKENIIDESGMPKERFSAEFPKEGPSILRIQQVVRGDSAAYFCASAYSGGPGFFGPGTRLTVL.